Below are 9 T cell receptor beta chains sequenced from a single sample in a study of Tregs in tolerant kidney transplant recipients. Sequencing used immunoSEQ multiplex PCR; TCRdb keeps in-frame clones, though not all of them. The table lists approximately 1,700 clones, about half of them singletons. Which antigens these TCRs recognize remains unknown. The specimen was Tregs from blood cultured with allogeneic cells. The receptors derive from a human donor in good health.

In this sample, this clone turned up a few times. The chain employs TRBV7-3 and TRBJ2-7; TRBD2 aligns across 8 bases. V shed 2 bases, J shed 6 bases, and the junction held 6 bases outside the gene matches. The CDR3 totals 14 residues. From germline, CDR1 is SGHTA and CDR2 FQGTGA. The CDR3 protein is CASSLRGGPGEQYF. DNA of the CDR3: TGTGCCAGCAGCTTACGCGGGGGGCCCGGCGAGCAGTACTTC. The whole variable domain, filled in from reference TRBV7-3 and TRBJ2-7, reads GAGVSQTPSNKVTEKGKYVELRCDPISGHTALYWYRQSLGQGPEFLIYFQGTGAADDSGLPNDRFFAVRPEGSVSTLKIQRTERGDSAVYLCASSLRGGPGEQYFGPGTRLTVT.

CDR3 loop: CSARTGREQYF. CDR3 bases: TGCAGCGCCAGGACAGGGCGCGAGCAGTACTTC. This sequence joins TRBV29-1 and TRBJ2-7, with TRBD1 matching 8 bases. V was clipped by 7 bases and J by 6 bases; unmatched bases: 5. The CDR3 has 11 residues. Germline CDR1 SQVTM, CDR2 ANQGSEA.

The rearrangement joins TRBV28 to TRBJ2-7; perhaps D is TRBD1 or TRBD2 (6 bases each). V was cut by 5 bases and J by 6 bases, with 14 bases left in between. Per the germline V gene, CDR1 is MDHEN and CDR2 is SYDVKM. This CDR3 is 13 amino acids long. For the CDR3, the DNA is TGTGCCAGCAGTCCCGAGGGGGGTCGCGAGCAGTACTTC. Translating gives CASSPEGGREQYF. Supplemented by reference TRBV28 and TRBJ2-7, the full variable domain reads DVKVTQSSRYLVKRTGEKVFLECVQDMDHENMFWYRQDPGLGLRLIYFSYDVKMKEKGDIPEGYSVSREKKERFSLILESASTNQTSMYLCASSPEGGREQYFGPGTRLTVT.

This chain connects TRBV10-3 to TRBJ1-1, with 10 bases matching TRBD1. The CDR3 contains 13 residues. Germline V gives CDR1 ENHRY, CDR2 SYGVKD. Trimming took 7 bases from V and 5 from J; bases not matched to a gene: 4. The CDR3 spells CAIKGQGRTEAFF. The CDR3 DNA follows: TGTGCCATCAAGGGACAGGGGAGGACTGAAGCTTTCTTT.

This clone was detected only a few times. The V and J genes are TRBV10-3 and TRBJ1-1, with TRBD1 matching over 8 bases. The germline V gene encodes CDR1 ENHRY and CDR2 SYGVKD. This CDR3 contains 16 residues. Trimming at V came to 11 bases and at J to 0 bases, leaving 14 bases not matched to a gene. The CDR3 sequence: CAATRQGLTMNTEAFF. Written as DNA, the CDR3 is TGTGCCGCTACTAGACAGGGGCTTACCATGAACACTGAAGCTTTCTTT.

The J gene is TRBJ2-1, the V gene TRBV6-5, with a weak D call TRBD1 (5 bases). This CDR3 has 13 residues. Germline CDR1 and CDR2: MNHEY and SVGAGI. V lost 2 bases to trimming and J lost 12 bases, with 14 bases between them. CDR3 residues: CASSYVPGSVQFF. The CDR3 coding sequence is TGTGCCAGCAGTTACGTCCCAGGGTCCGTGCAGTTCTTC.

The chain combines TRBV7-3 with TRBJ2-3, with 7 bases that match TRBD2. V lost 3 bases, J lost 4 bases, and 4 bases stayed unmatched. Germline CDR1 and CDR2: SGHTA and FQGTGA. The CDR3 contains 14 residues. The CDR3 sequence: CASSFGGGADTQYF. CDR3 sequence (DNA): TGTGCCAGCAGCTTTGGGGGAGGGGCAGATACGCAGTATTTT.

In this sample, this clone turned up a few times. This rearrangement joins TRBV7-2 to TRBJ2-7; the D gene could be TRBD1 or TRBD2 (5 bases each). Trimming pared 3 bases from V and 9 bases from J, leaving 15 bases between. CDR3 size: 13 residues. Per the germline V gene, CDR1 is SGHTA and CDR2 is FQGNSA. This chain's CDR3 is CASSFSGTGGQYF. DNA for the CDR3: TGTGCCAGCAGCTTTTCAGGGACCGGCGGGCAGTACTTC. Together with reference TRBV7-2 and TRBJ2-7, the CDR3 gives the full variable domain: GAGVSQSPSNKVTEKGKDVELRCDPISGHTALYWYRQSLGQGLEFLIYFQGNSAPDKSGLPSDRFSAERTGGSVSTLTIQRTQQEDSAVYLCASSFSGTGGQYFGPGTRLTVT.

The V gene is TRBV4-3, the J gene TRBJ2-1, with 7 bases matching TRBD2. The junction had 6 bases not matched to a gene; V was cut back by 0 bases and J by 4 bases. Germline V gene data show CDR1 as LGHNA and CDR2 as YSLEER. The CDR3 runs 16 residues. In DNA form, the CDR3 reads TGCGCCAGCAGCCAAGATCTTGGCGGGAGATACAATGAGCAGTTCTTC. Amino acids: CASSQDLGGRYNEQFF.